This T cell receptor beta chain was captured by sequencing in a study of relationships among human T cell subsets. Looked up from germline, CDR1 is SGHAT and CDR2 is FQNNGV. This CDR3 contains 15 residues. V lost 5 bases to trimming and J lost 1 base, with 14 bases between them. TCR alpha and beta CDR3s were amplified from mRNA by semiquantitative ARM-PCR. Exponential amplification used communal superprimers after tagged nested gene-specific primers in ARM-PCR. Using its own MiXCR run on the multiplex PCR reads, TCRdb lists one record per CDR3 protein. The table shows fewer than 5,500 distinct CDR3 sequences, with around two thirds occurring only once. This clonotype was recorded a few times. Anti-CD4 multisort beads removed cells negatively, then anti-CD8 beads positively selected CD8+ T cells. T cell subsets were isolated with antibody-coated magnetic beads.

What was sequenced was CD8+ T cells sorted from blood. The TCR originated in a middle-aged man in good health. This chain links TRBV11-2 with TRBJ2-5; D is uncertain. CDR3 coding DNA: TGTGCCAGCAGCCCGTGGGCCCTCCGCCAAGAGACCCAGTACTTC. This encodes CASSPWALRQETQYF.